What follows are 18 T cell receptor beta chains derived from one specimen sequenced in a study of blood T cell repertoires in COVID-19. The table came from immunoSEQ multiplex PCR; TCRdb's copy has only in-frame clones and leaves some out. The data show approximately 400,000 clones, 87% seen once. The sequencing input was PBMCs or T cells enriched from blood (not recorded which). All receptors derive from a man aged 25 to 45 who had recovered from COVID-19.

The chain joins TRBV2 to TRBJ1-2; possibly TRBD1 for D (6 bases). In germline, CDR1 is SNHLY, CDR2 FYNNEI. This CDR3 has 14 residues. V dropped 1 base and J dropped 3 bases, with 9 bases sitting between them. The CDR3 region has the DNA TGTGCCAGCAGTGAAGGCAGGGGAGACTATGGCTACACCTTC. Translating gives CASSEGRGDYGYTF.

The chain combines TRBV5-1 with TRBJ2-1; tentative D call: TRBD1 (6 bases). The CDR3 is 15 amino acids. Trimming stripped 3 bases from V and 0 bases from J, with 10 bases between. Germline CDR1 and CDR2: SGHRS and YFSETQ. This CDR3 is CASSSTGISYNEQFF. For the CDR3, the DNA is TGCGCCAGCAGCTCCACAGGGATCTCCTACAATGAGCAGTTCTTC.

The V and J genes are TRBV4-1 and TRBJ1-3; D possibly corresponds to TRBD1 (6 bases). Germline lookup yields CDR1 MGHRA and CDR2 YSYEKL. V lost 4 bases to trimming and J lost 7 bases, with 29 bases between them. The CDR3 contains 19 residues. The CDR3 loop reads CASSPTGGTGRRRGNTIYF. The CDR3 DNA follows: TGCGCCAGCAGCCCCACGGGGGGAACAGGTCGTCGTAGGGGGAACACCATATATTTT.

The rearrangement joins TRBV3-1 (or the pseudogene TRBV3-2) to TRBJ2-1; 7 nucleotides match TRBD2. The V gene end was trimmed by 6 bases and the J gene end by 0 bases; junction bases not matched to a gene: 8. The CDR3 has 16 residues. The germline CDR1 and CDR2 sequences are LGHDT and YNNKEL (reference sequence). DNA for the CDR3: TGTGCCAGCAGATATAGCGGGCCTACCTCCTACAATGAGCAGTTCTTC. Translating gives CASRYSGPTSYNEQFF.

To note about this clone: Other DNA sequences from this sample encode an identical CDR3 as well. The V and J genes are TRBV19 and TRBJ1-2; D unclear. V was cut by 3 bases and J by 0 bases, with 5 bases left in between. CDR1 is LNHDA, CDR2 SQIVND, per germline (reference sequence). The CDR3 covers 13 residues. This CDR3 is CASSIIANYGYTF. The CDR3 bases are TGTGCCAGTAGTATCATAGCTAACTATGGCTACACCTTC.

The sample holds one count of this clone. The genes are TRBV4-1 and TRBJ2-5; 10 nucleotides align to TRBD1. Germline CDR1 is MGHRA and CDR2 is YSYEKL. J gave up 5 bases and V 3 bases, and 0 bases lay outside the gene matches. The CDR3 has 13 amino acids. The CDR3 DNA reads TGCGCCAGCAGCCAGGGACAGGGGGAGACCCAGTACTTC. It specifies CASSQGQGETQYF.

This chain links TRBV20-1 with TRBJ1-1; the D is unclear. The CDR3 length is 11 residues. Germline loops: CDR1 DFQATT, CDR2 SNEGSKA (reference sequence). The V end was cut by 6 bases, the J end by 7 bases, with 12 bases between. As DNA, the CDR3 is TGCAGTGCCAGACCTGTAGATGAAGCTTTCTTT. Protein sequence: CSARPVDEAFF.

The chain combines TRBV6-5 with TRBJ2-2, with 7 bases matching TRBD1. Germline V lookup: CDR1 MNHEY, CDR2 SVGAGI. This CDR3 has 15 amino acids. The J segment lost 0 bases and the V segment lost 6 bases, leaving 4 bases of the junction unmatched. CDR3 nucleotide sequence: TGTGCCAGCAGACGTGGGACAGCGAACACCGGGGAGCTGTTTTTT. Its translation: CASRRGTANTGELFF.

DNA for the CDR3: TGCGCCAGCAGCCTCGGACCTCAGGGGATCGGGGAAAAACTGTTTTTT. Translating it yields CASSLGPQGIGEKLFF. The chain has TRBV5-1 and TRBJ1-4; maybe TRBD1 (6 bases). Trimming removed 4 bases from V and 8 bases from J, with 21 bases in between. Germline CDR1 SGHRS, CDR2 YFSETQ. The CDR3 is 16 residues long.

The V and J genes are TRBV19 and TRBJ2-1; no reliable D call. CDR1 is LNHDA, CDR2 SQIVND, per germline (reference sequence). The CDR3 totals 12 residues. Between the trimmed V and J ends, which lost 4 bases and 9 bases, there was a span of 10 bases. The CDR3 loop is CASSTSRFEQFF. CDR3 nucleotides: TGTGCCAGTAGTACCTCTAGATTTGAGCAGTTCTTC.

The rearrangement joins TRBV15 to TRBJ1-1; maybe TRBD1 (6 bases). Germline lookup yields CDR1 LNHNV and CDR2 YYDKDF (reference sequence). Between the trimmed V and J ends, which lost 0 bases and 1 base, there was a span of 9 bases. This CDR3 is built from 15 residues. DNA for the CDR3: TGTGCCACCAGCAGAGATCTGGGGGCGAACACTGAAGCTTTCTTT. It specifies CATSRDLGANTEAFF.

The chain couples TRBV6-1 to TRBJ1-1; 8 bases align to TRBD1. This CDR3 has 16 amino acids. V dropped 1 base and J dropped 0; count of bases not matched to a gene: 4. Germline values: CDR1 MNHNS, CDR2 SASEGT. In DNA, the CDR3 is TGTGCCAGCAGTGAAGGGGCAGGGGGCATGAACACTGAAGCTTTCTTT. Translating it yields CASSEGAGGMNTEAFF.

The chain has TRBV19 and TRBJ1-2, with D unclear. The ends were cut back, 5 bases at V and 3 bases at J, with 7 bases in the middle. Germline values: CDR1 LNHDA, CDR2 SQIVND (reference sequence). This CDR3 has 12 amino acids. CDR3 DNA: TGTGCCAGTAGTCTTTCAGACTATGGCTACACCTTC. It is translated as CASSLSDYGYTF. Combining the CDR3 with reference TRBV19 and TRBJ1-2 gives the whole variable domain DGGITQSPKYLFRKEGQNVTLSCEQNLNHDAMYWYRQDPGQGLRLIYYSQIVNDFQKGDIAEGYSVSREKKESFPLTVTSAQKNPTAFYLCASSLSDYGYTFGSGTRLTVV.

The rearrangement links TRBV2 to TRBJ2-5; TRBD1 aligns across 7 bases. The CDR3 runs 13 residues. Trimming removed 8 bases from V and 6 bases from J; junction bases left unmatched: 9. Germline-derived CDR1 and CDR2 are SNHLY and FYNNEI. The CDR3 reads CASVAGGKKTQYF. The CDR3 DNA reads as TGTGCCAGCGTAGCAGGGGGTAAAAAGACCCAGTACTTC.

This clone was seen just once. The V call is TRBV29-1, the J call TRBJ2-7; TRBD1 matches 10 bases. The CDR3 length is 14 residues. The V gene's germline CDR1 is SQVTM and CDR2 ANQGSEA. V lost 3 bases, J lost 3 bases, and 5 bases stayed unmatched. The chain's CDR3 is CSVEGQGQGYEQYF. CDR3 sequence (DNA): TGCAGCGTTGAGGGACAGGGGCAGGGCTACGAGCAGTACTTC.

The chain joins TRBV6-2 or TRBV6-3 to TRBJ2-5; the match to TRBD1 covers 8 bases. The CDR3 length is 15 residues. Germline loops: CDR1 MNHEY, CDR2 SVGEGT. The J segment lost 5 bases and the V segment lost 4 bases, leaving 9 bases of the junction unmatched. The chain's CDR3 is CASSSDRVFIETQYF. The CDR3 DNA follows: TGTGCCAGCAGTTCGGACAGGGTTTTTATCGAGACCCAGTACTTC.

The CDR3 DNA sequence: TGTGCCATCAGTGAGCCCAGGACTCTCCACACCTTC. Translation: CAISEPRTLHTF. The chain couples TRBV10-3 to TRBJ1-2; D gene uncertain. The V gene's germline CDR1 is ENHRY and CDR2 SYGVKD. V lost 2 bases to trimming and J lost 12 bases, with 13 bases between them. The CDR3 totals 12 residues.

This chain connects TRBV7-2 to TRBJ2-5; 10 bases are shared with TRBD2. The CDR3 contains 16 residues. The germline CDR1 and CDR2 sequences are SGHTA and FQGNSA. With V trimmed by 2 bases and J by 2 bases, 5 bases remained unmatched. The DNA of the CDR3 is TGTGCCAGCAGCTTATCATCTAGCGGGGGACAAGAGACCCAGTACTTC. It codes for CASSLSSSGGQETQYF.